This TCR beta chain was observed in a study of cytomegalovirus exposure and HLA in healthy donors. Clones were sequenced by immunoSEQ multiplex PCR, and TCRdb holds only the in-frame ones, with some missing. The repertoire holds approximately 280,000 clones, with about 86% as singletons. With regard to this clone: Its antigen is unidentified.

Losses at the gene ends were 4 bases for V and 3 bases for J; bases not matched to a gene: 3. This CDR3 region has 14 residues. Germline CDR1 and CDR2: MDHEN and SYDVKM. Study outcomes and limitations: Cytomegalovirus status was reportedly diagnosed by the classifier with high specificity and sensitivity. The tendency of first-cohort TCR clusters to co-occur in the 90 to 150 validation repertoires was the finding of a later analysis.

The receptor's source is a woman aged 18-29 years in good health and CMV-seronegative. Material for sequencing was PBMCs. The genes are TRBV28 and TRBJ1-2, with TRBD1 matching 9 bases. CDR3 loop: CASSSQGADYGYTF. In nucleotides, the CDR3 is TGTGCCAGCAGTTCACAGGGGGCGGACTATGGCTACACCTTC.